This T cell receptor beta chain was retrieved from a study of CD8 T cell repertoires and HIV-1 epitope variants. Concerning this clone: As yet, its antigen is unknown.

Germline CDR1 is SGHTA and CDR2 is FQGNSA. V was shortened by 5 bases and J by 1 base, with 15 bases between the two germline ends. This CDR3 region has 15 residues. Sequenced by immunoSEQ multiplex PCR; TCRdb stores in-frame clones only, minus some. The top ten clones hold approximately 44% of a sample with several thousand clones, under 70% of them seen once. V usage is TRBV7-2 and J usage is TRBJ2-7, with D possibly being TRBD2 (6 bases). The sequenced material came from cultured CD8+ T cells derived from PBMCs. This receptor was taken from a male donor with HIV. The CDR3 nucleotides read TGTGCCAGCAGCATACTAGCTCTCGGGTCCTACGAGCAGTACTTC. It specifies CASSILALGSYEQYF.